The T cell receptor (beta chain) under discussion was sequenced for a study of EBV T-cell therapy then PD-1 blockade in nasopharyngeal carcinoma. The V end was cut by 2 bases, the J end by 0 bases, with 8 bases between. The V gene's germline CDR1 is SGHNT and CDR2 YENEEA. This CDR3 contains 14 residues. Only in-frame clones appear in the TCRdb table, and some are missing; sequencing was by immunoSEQ multiplex PCR. The sample shows 17,000 or so clones, approximately 88% of them seen only once. As regards this clone: Its antigen is unknown.

Specified treatment: AdE1-LMPpoly-expanded autologous EBV-specific T-cell therapy followed by anti-PD-1 nivolumab. Material: CD8+ T cells from blood, obtained at day 0 from a patient whose treatment included autologous EBV-specific T cells and nivolumab. The chain recombines TRBV11-3 with TRBJ2-7, with D possibly matching TRBD1 (6 bases). This sequence was found in a man aged 40-55 years with nasopharyngeal carcinoma. CDR3 residues: CASSLRDISYEQYF. The CDR3 DNA reads TGTGCCAGCAGCTTAAGGGACATCTCCTACGAGCAGTACTTC.